This T cell receptor beta chain was sequenced during a study of blood T cell repertoires in COVID-19. At the level of the study: T cells, B-cell-depleted T cells, or PBMCs supplied cDNA or gDNA.

V shed 5 bases, J shed 4 bases, and the junction held 8 bases outside the gene matches. CDR1 is MNHEY, CDR2 SVGAGI, per germline. The CDR3 totals 15 residues. Original analysis: It was from reference gene primer amplification that nucleated cell counts were estimated. Using immunoSEQ multiplex PCR, the repertoire was profiled, and TCRdb retains in-frame clones only, with some absent. That table supplies the V and J calls and clone size; D and trimming were determined from the DNA. The sample yields roughly 230,000 clones, around 85% seen once. The sample consisted of peripheral blood. This chain uses TRBV6-5 with TRBJ1-1, with 9 bases that match TRBD1. The receptor's source is a woman older than 75 with acute or convalescent COVID-19. CDR3 nucleotide sequence: TGTGCCAGCAGTCCCCGGACAGGGGTGGGCACTGAAGCTTTCTTT. Translating it yields CASSPRTGVGTEAFF.